This T cell receptor beta chain is drawn from a study of regulatory T cells in long-lasting Graves disease. Time point specified: newly diagnosed GD, antithyroid drugs for less than 3 months. The TCR library was prepared using RNA isolated from PBMCs. Arm-PCR of CDR3 regions with iRepertoire HTBI primers generated TCR beta libraries. TCRdb recomputed calls from the multiplex PCR reads with MiXCR, one row per CDR3 protein. The sample gives 400,000 to 450,000 distinct CDR3 sequences, approximately 15% of which show up once; 16% is in the top ten. This clonotype was seen many times. The germline gives CDR1 KGHSH, CDR2 LQKENI. The ends lost 3 bases at V and 7 bases at J; junction bases unmatched: 7. The CDR3 runs to 14 residues. These records were also assigned to another study, of T cells in Graves' hyperthyroidism and ophthalmopathy.

Sequenced material: peripheral blood mononuclear cells (PBMCs), taken at new diagnosis, from a patient treated with antithyroid drugs. The rearrangement uses TRBV18 and TRBJ2-5; 8 bases map to TRBD2. This receptor was obtained from a woman aged 25 to 45 with Graves disease. The CDR3 DNA reads TGTGCCAGCTCACCTCGAGACGCGGGGGGGACCCAGTACTTC. Amino acids: CASSPRDAGGTQYF. Complete variable domain (other parts from reference TRBV18 and TRBJ2-5): NAGVMQNPRHLVRRRGQEARLRCSPMKGHSHVYWYRQLPEEGLKFMVYLQKENIIDESGMPKERFSAEFPKEGPSILRIQQVVRGDSAAYFCASSPRDAGGTQYFGPGTRLLVL.